This T cell receptor (beta chain) is drawn from a study of blood T cell repertoires in COVID-19. Study background: There were acute and convalescent COVID-19 samples, and they came from the United States, Italy and Spain. From T cells, B-cell-depleted T cells, or PBMCs came the material, which was cDNA or gDNA.

This clone has more than one count but fewer than ten. In the authors' methods: Estimation of nucleated cell counts was performed using reference gene primer amplification. Profiling relied on immunoSEQ multiplex PCR, and the TCRdb table lists in-frame clones only, not all of them. D and trimming come from the DNA, and the V and J calls and clone size come from that table. The data hold about 350,000 clones, with approximately 86% observed a single time. From germline, CDR1 is KGHSH and CDR2 LQKENI. This CDR3 has 15 amino acids. Trimming stripped 2 bases from V and 0 bases from J, with 10 bases between.

The rearrangement joins TRBV18 to TRBJ1-1; possible D gene TRBD1, 5 bases. This clonotype was sampled from an older woman with COVID-19, enrolled during active disease. The material sequenced was peripheral blood. The CDR3 DNA reads TGTGCCAGCTCACCAATCCAGGGAATGAACACTGAAGCTTTCTTT. This translates into CASSPIQGMNTEAFF.